These 4 T cell receptor beta chains were all obtained from the same sample, sequenced in a study of blood T cell repertoires in COVID-19. Clones were sequenced by immunoSEQ multiplex PCR, and TCRdb holds only the in-frame ones, with some missing. The sample records approximately 150,000 clones, around nine tenths being singletons. Sequencing was done on a sample of peripheral blood. Receptor source: a man aged 70 or older with active COVID-19.

The table lists this clone with a few counts. The J gene is TRBJ2-1, the V gene TRBV5-1; 14 bases are a match to TRBD2. J gave up 13 bases and V 4 bases, and 10 bases lay outside the gene matches. The CDR3 contains 15 residues. CDR1 and CDR2 (germline): SGHRS, YFSETQ. CDR3 nucleotides: TGCGCCAGCAGCCCGGGACTAGCGGGGGCCCCGGAACAGTTCTTC. It yields the protein CASSPGLAGAPEQFF.

The chain joins TRBV5-1 to TRBJ2-2; 9 positions agree with TRBD2. Germline values: CDR1 SGHRS, CDR2 YFSETQ. Trimming took 0 bases from V and 6 from J; bases not matched to a gene: 3. CDR3 length equals 15 residues. CDR3 nucleotides: TGCGCCAGCAGCTTGGGGACTAGCGCGTCCGGGGAGCTGTTTTTT. It yields the protein CASSLGTSASGELFF.

This sequence joins TRBV10-1 and TRBJ2-7, with TRBD2 matching over 15 bases. The length of the CDR3 is 16 residues. V was pared by 4 bases and J by 9 bases, with 10 bases of the junction left unmatched. Germline-derived CDR1 and CDR2 are WNHNN and SYGVQD (reference sequence). CDR3 region: CASSVGLAGGDSAQYF. The CDR3 region has the DNA TGCGCCAGCAGTGTCGGACTAGCGGGAGGGGATTCGGCGCAGTACTTC.

V gene TRBV19 combines with J gene TRBJ2-3; 8 bases agree with TRBD1. CDR1 LNHDA and CDR2 SQIVND come from the germline V gene (reference sequence). The CDR3 totals 15 residues. V was pared by 6 bases and J by 6 bases, with 11 bases of the junction left unmatched. CDR3 in DNA: TGTGCCAGTAGGTCGACAGGGGTAGCCCCTGATACGCAGTATTTT. Amino acid sequence: CASRSTGVAPDTQYF.